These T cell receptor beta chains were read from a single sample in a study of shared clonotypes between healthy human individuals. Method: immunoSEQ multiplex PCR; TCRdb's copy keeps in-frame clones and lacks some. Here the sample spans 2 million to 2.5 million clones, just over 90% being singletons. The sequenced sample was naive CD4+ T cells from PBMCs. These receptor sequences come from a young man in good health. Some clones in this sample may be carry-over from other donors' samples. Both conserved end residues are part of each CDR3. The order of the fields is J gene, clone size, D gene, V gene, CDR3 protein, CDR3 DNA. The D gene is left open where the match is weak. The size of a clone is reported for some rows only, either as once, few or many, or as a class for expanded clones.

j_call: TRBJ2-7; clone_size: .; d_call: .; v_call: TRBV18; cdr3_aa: CASSPSTPGAYEQYF; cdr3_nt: TGTGCCAGCTCACCATCGACACCCGGGGCCTACGAGCAGTACTTC
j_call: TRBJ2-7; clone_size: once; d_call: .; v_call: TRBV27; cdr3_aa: CASSWAPPSSYEQYF; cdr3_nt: TGTGCCAGCAGTTGGGCCCCCCCGAGCTCCTACGAGCAGTACTTC
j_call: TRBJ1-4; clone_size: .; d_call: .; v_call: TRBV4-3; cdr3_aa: CASSQGPGLGEKLFF; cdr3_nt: TGCGCCAGCAGCCAAGGCCCGGGGTTAGGTGAAAAACTGTTTTTT
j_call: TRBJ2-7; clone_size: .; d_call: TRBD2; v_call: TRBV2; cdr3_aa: CASSNPTAGGLYEQYF; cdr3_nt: TGTGCCAGCAGTAACCCAACGGCGGGAGGCCTTTACGAGCAGTACTTC
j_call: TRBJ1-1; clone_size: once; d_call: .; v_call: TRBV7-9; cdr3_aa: CASSSQMNTEAFF; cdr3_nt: TGTGCCAGCAGCTCACAGATGAACACTGAAGCTTTCTTT
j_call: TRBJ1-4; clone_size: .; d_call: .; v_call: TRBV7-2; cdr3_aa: CASSLGRNNEKLFF; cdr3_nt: TGTGCCAGCAGCTTAGGGCGGAATAATGAAAAACTGTTTTTT
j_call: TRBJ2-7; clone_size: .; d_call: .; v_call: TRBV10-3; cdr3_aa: CAISVSGSPTYEQYF; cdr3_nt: TGTGCCATCAGCGTCAGTGGATCCCCAACCTACGAGCAGTACTTC
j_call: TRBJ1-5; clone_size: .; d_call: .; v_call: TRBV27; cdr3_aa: CASSSKPGHSDQPQHF; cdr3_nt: TGTGCCAGCAGTTCTAAACCGGGACACAGCGATCAGCCCCAGCATTTT
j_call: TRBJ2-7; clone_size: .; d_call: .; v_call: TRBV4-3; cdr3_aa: CASSQPGDEQYF; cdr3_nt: TGCGCCAGCAGCCAACCGGGGGACGAGCAGTACTTC
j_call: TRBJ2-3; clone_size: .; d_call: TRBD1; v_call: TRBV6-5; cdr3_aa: CASSSDRGRPDTQYF; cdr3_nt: TGTGCCAGCAGTTCGGACAGGGGGCGACCAGATACGCAGTATTTT
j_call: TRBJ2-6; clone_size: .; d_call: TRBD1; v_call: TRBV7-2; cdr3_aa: CGQGGLSGANVLTF; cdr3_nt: TGTGGACAGGGGGGACTCTCTGGGGCCAACGTCCTGACTTTC
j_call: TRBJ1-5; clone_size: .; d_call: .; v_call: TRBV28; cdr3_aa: CASRRPRNQPQHF; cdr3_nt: TGTGCCAGCAGACGACCAAGAAATCAGCCCCAGCATTTT
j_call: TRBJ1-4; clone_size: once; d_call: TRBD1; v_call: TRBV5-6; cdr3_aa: CASSLRPERQGPNNEKLFF; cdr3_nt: TGTGCCAGCAGCTTACGCCCGGAACGACAGGGTCCGAACAATGAAAAACTGTTTTTT
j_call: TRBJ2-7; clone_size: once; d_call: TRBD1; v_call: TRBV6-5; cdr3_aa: CASSPDRTYEQYF; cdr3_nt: TGTGCCAGCAGTCCGGACAGGACCTACGAGCAGTACTTC
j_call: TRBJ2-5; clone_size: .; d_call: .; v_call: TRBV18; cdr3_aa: CASSAEETQYF; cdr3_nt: TGTGCCAGCTCAGCTGAAGAGACCCAGTACTTC